The 18 T cell receptor beta chains presented below share a single source sample, sequenced in a study of blood T cells in healthy people across ages. A second about 6 to 12 cycle PCR used barcoded and J-beta primers. One entry per CDR3 protein, called by TCRdb with MiXCR from the 5' RACE reads. The sample has just under 550,000 distinct CDR3 sequences, 24% seen once; the top ten hold around 10%. This same sample was also part of a study on T cells of mothers and their children.

Material for sequencing was blood. These receptors all come from a boy younger than 18 in good health.

The chain couples TRBV9 to TRBJ2-3; D is unclear. V was shortened by 2 bases and J by 2 bases, with 15 bases between the two germline ends. This CDR3 region has 16 residues. Germline values: CDR1 SGDLS, CDR2 YYNGEE. The CDR3 loop is CASSVAQVGYTDTQYF. Written as DNA, the CDR3 is TGTGCCAGCAGCGTTGCCCAGGTGGGGTACACAGATACGCAGTATTTT.

This clonotype was counted a few times. This sequence joins TRBV20-1 and TRBJ1-4; TRBD1 matches 7 bases. There are 17 residues in the CDR3. CDR1 is DFQATT, CDR2 SNEGSKA, per germline (reference sequence). The V and J ends lost 5 bases and 1 base, in that order; junction bases with no gene match: 13. The CDR3 coding sequence is TGCAGTGCTCAAAAACCGTTCTACAGGGGAACTAATGAAAAACTGTTTTTT. Its protein is CSAQKPFYRGTNEKLFF.

This clonotype was counted between two and nine times. The chain recombines TRBV7-8 with TRBJ2-7; D call uncertain. Germline loops: CDR1 SGHVS, CDR2 FQNEAQ. The CDR3 is 13 residues long. V lost 1 base and J 6 bases, leaving 10 bases between the germline ends. CDR3 DNA sequence: TGTGCCAGCAGCTTAGTTGACGGGCCCGAGCAGTACTTC. Its translation is CASSLVDGPEQYF.

This clonotype was found a few times. This chain links TRBV20-1 with TRBJ2-1, with 8 bases identical to TRBD2. J was trimmed by 8 bases and V by 2 bases; bases with no gene match: 11. CDR1 and CDR2 from the germline V gene are DFQATT and SNEGSKA (reference sequence). The CDR3 extends over 15 amino acids. The CDR3 here is CSARILRREAHEQFF. CDR3 nucleotides: TGCAGTGCTAGAATTTTGAGGCGGGAGGCTCATGAGCAGTTCTTC.

The chain joins TRBV28 to TRBJ2-1; possible D gene TRBD1, 8 bases. CDR3 length: 15 residues. Germline V gives CDR1 MDHEN, CDR2 SYDVKM. V lost 5 bases to trimming and J lost 8 bases, with 19 bases between them. In DNA, the CDR3 is TGTGCCAGCAGTCCAAACGGACAGGGAGGGCATGAGCAGTTCTTC. This gives the protein CASSPNGQGGHEQFF.

The chain is built from TRBV29-1 and TRBJ2-2; TRBD1 matches at 10 bases. Germline V gene data show CDR1 as SQVTM and CDR2 as ANQGSEA. The CDR3 is 14 residues long. V was pared by 5 bases and J by 5 bases, with 5 bases of the junction left unmatched. DNA of the CDR3: TGCAGCGTTTGCCGACAGGGGGCAACCGGGGAGCTGTTTTTT. It yields the protein CSVCRQGATGELFF.

The chain combines TRBV10-3 with TRBJ1-2, with TRBD1 matching over 8 bases. The CDR3 contains 14 residues. CDR1 is ENHRY and CDR2 is SYGVKD in the germline V gene. Germline trimming cut 6 bases from V and 5 bases from J; bases unmatched to any gene: 8. The CDR3 sequence: CAISRGDRGYGYTF. CDR3 in DNA: TGTGCCATCAGCCGTGGAGACAGGGGTTATGGCTACACCTTC.

This clonotype occurred a few times. The rearrangement uses TRBV3-1 and TRBJ2-5, with D unclear. The DNA end is more similar to TRBJ2-7, so the J call may be wrong. There are 12 residues in the CDR3. Germline V gene lookup returns CDR1 LGHDT and CDR2 YNNKEL (reference sequence). The CDR3, as DNA: TGTGCCAGCAGCCAGTCACTCGACGAGCAGTACTTC. Its protein is CASSQSLDEQYF.

This clonotype was recorded a few times. The gene calls are TRBV2 and TRBJ1-5, with TRBD1 matching over 7 bases. The CDR3 extends over 16 amino acids. Germline lookup yields CDR1 SNHLY and CDR2 FYNNEI. V trimming: 6 bases; J trimming: 0 bases; junction bases outside the gene matches: 8. CDR3 DNA: TGTGCCAGCAGGTTTGAGACAGGGTATAGCAATCAGCCCCAGCATTTT. Protein product: CASRFETGYSNQPQHF.

The rearrangement uses TRBV7-2 and TRBJ2-7, with TRBD2 matching over 15 bases. Germline-derived CDR1 and CDR2 are SGHTA and FQGNSA. The CDR3 runs to 14 residues. The trim removed 8 bases at V and 6 bases at J, leaving 5 bases unmatched. The CDR3 sequence: CASGLAGGLGEQYF. In nucleotides, the CDR3 is TGTGCCAGCGGACTAGCGGGGGGGTTGGGCGAGCAGTACTTC.

This clonotype was counted between two and nine times. V is TRBV21-1 and J is TRBJ2-1; TRBD1 is the table's D call and was not checked against the DNA. TRBV21-1 is a recognized pseudogene. The CDR3 runs 18 residues. The CDR3 loop is CASSKGRRGISTYNEQFF. DNA for the CDR3: TGTGCCAGCAGCAAAGGCCGGCGGGGGATCTCTACATACAATGAGCAGTTCTTC.

The chain employs TRBV4-2 and TRBJ2-3; D perhaps matches TRBD2 (6 bases). This CDR3 comprises 13 residues. V was pared by 0 bases and J by 10 bases, with 11 bases between. Germline CDR1 and CDR2: LGHNA and YNFKEQ. CDR3 nucleotide sequence: TGTGCCAGCAGCCAAGAAAAGGGCGGGGCGCAGTATTTT. It codes for CASSQEKGGAQYF.

In its sample, this clonotype was seen once. This may stem from a read error, because a much larger clone lies one nucleotide away. V usage is TRBV2 and J usage is TRBJ2-5; 8 bases align to TRBD2. Judging by the DNA end, TRBJ2-7 fits better; the J call may be wrong. The CDR3 covers 13 residues. Per the germline V gene, CDR1 is SNHLY and CDR2 is FYNNEI. The CDR3 spells CASRAGGTYEQYF. The CDR3 region has the DNA TGTGCCAGCAGGGCGGGGGGCACCTACGAGCAGTACTTC.

This chain joins TRBV12-3 or TRBV12-4 and TRBJ2-3; D uncertain. The V gene lost 1 base and the J gene lost 4 bases, with 6 bases spanning the gap. This CDR3 has 13 residues. The CDR3 sequence: CASSLGIPDTQYF. The CDR3 DNA reads TGTGCCAGCAGTTTAGGAATCCCAGATACGCAGTATTTT.

V is TRBV5-4 and J is TRBJ1-1; no clear D. V lost 4 bases to trimming and J lost 0 bases, with 13 bases between them. From germline, CDR1 is SGHNT and CDR2 YYREEE (reference sequence). This CDR3 region has 15 residues. CDR3 DNA sequence: TGTGCCAGCAGCGGAGCCTGGGGTATGAACACTGAAGCTTTCTTT. Amino acid sequence: CASSGAWGMNTEAFF.

This clonotype was recorded many times. This chain links TRBV4-3 with TRBJ2-7, with 8 bases lining up with TRBD1. V gave up 1 base and J gave up 3 bases; unmatched junction bases: 2. CDR3 length equals 14 residues. Looked up from germline, CDR1 is LGHNA and CDR2 is YSLEER. The CDR3 DNA reads TGCGCCAGCAGCCAAGGGACAGGGAACTACGAGCAGTACTTC. Its protein product is CASSQGTGNYEQYF.

The rearrangement links TRBV18 to TRBJ2-5; D unresolved. Trimming removed 3 bases at V and 11 bases at J, with 13 bases between. This CDR3 comprises 12 residues. In germline, CDR1 is KGHSH, CDR2 LQKENI. The DNA of the CDR3 is TGTGCCAGCTCACCCGGAAATTTCGCGCAGTACTTC. Its translation: CASSPGNFAQYF.

The chain is built from TRBV18 and TRBJ2-7, with 7 bases identical to TRBD1. V lost 3 bases and J lost 3; bases outside the gene matches: 8. This CDR3 is built from 15 residues. The germline V gene has CDR1 KGHSH and CDR2 LQKENI. CDR3 residues: CASSPSQGNSYEQYF. The CDR3 DNA is TGTGCCAGCTCACCTTCACAGGGGAACAGCTACGAGCAGTACTTC.